In its sample, the clone carrying this T cell receptor beta chain was seen a few times. The sample is drawn from a study of blood T cell repertoires in COVID-19. Across the whole study: Specimens from acute and convalescent COVID-19 originated in the United States, Italy and Spain. Nucleic acid was either cDNA or gDNA, and it came from T cells, B-cell-depleted T cells, or PBMCs.

The table came from immunoSEQ multiplex PCR; TCRdb's copy has only in-frame clones and leaves some out. The repertoire includes approximately 80,000 clones, more than 70% of them detected once, and 15% to 20% sits in the top ten. Trimming shortened V by 3 bases and J by 7 bases, and 11 bases separated the two germline ends. Germline V CDR1 and CDR2: KGHDR, SFDVKD. This CDR3 has 13 residues. The chain couples TRBV24-1 to TRBJ1-1; D ambiguous. The sample taken for sequencing was peripheral blood. The receptor was derived from a man in his 70s with active or convalescent COVID-19. The CDR3 DNA reads as TGTGCCACCAGTGATCGGAGACTCAGTGAAGCTTTCTTT. Its protein product is CATSDRRLSEAFF.